The 26 T cell receptor beta chains presented below share a single source sample, sequenced in a study of T-cell memory formation after mild COVID-19 (dated by TCRdb to the early 2020s). The method behind the library was 5' RACE. The run used an Illumina NovaSeq 6000. In TCRdb, the public reads were trimmed at Q25 with fastp and aligned with MiXCR, with productive beta chains retained. Entries that share a CDR3 protein sequence are merged under the most common genes and DNA. The sample records 400,000 or so distinct CDR3 sequences, 20% of which are singletons. The top ten constitute roughly 8% of the sample. The specimen was PBMCs or a T cell subset sorted from them (not recorded which). The receptors were gathered from an adult woman who had mild COVID-19 (a few samples of this study predate the infection). The sample titles of this study are shuffled in the database, so cell type and time point are left out; the donor was told from shared clones.

The chain carries TRBV5-1 and TRBJ1-2, with a possible D match to TRBD1 (6 bases). The CDR3 spans 13 residues. The germline V and J ends were trimmed by 2 bases and 8 bases, with 13 bases remaining between them. Germline CDR1 reads SGHRS; CDR2 reads YFSETQ. The CDR3 protein is CASSFGQLEGYTF. DNA of the CDR3: TGCGCCAGCAGCTTTGGACAGTTGGAGGGCTACACCTTC.

There are a few counts of this clonotype. The chain joins TRBV7-6 to TRBJ2-7; TRBD1 matches 8 bases. The junction had 2 bases not matched to a gene; V was cut back by 0 bases and J by 1 base. Germline values: CDR1 SGHVS, CDR2 FNYEAQ. This CDR3 comprises 15 residues. The CDR3 region is CASSLATGVSYEQYF. DNA of the CDR3: TGTGCCAGCAGCTTAGCGACAGGGGTGTCCTACGAGCAGTACTTC. The full variable domain, its missing parts supplied by reference TRBV7-6 and TRBJ2-7, is GAGVSQSPRYKVTKRGQDVALRCDPISGHVSLYWYRQALGQGPEFLTYFNYEAQQDKSGLPNDRFSAERPEGSISTLTIQRTEQRDSAMYRCASSLATGVSYEQYFGPGTRLTVT.

This clonotype is a singleton in its sample. The V gene is TRBV6-1, the J gene TRBJ1-5; D is ambiguous. CDR1 and CDR2 (germline): MNHNS, SASEGT. The CDR3 covers 12 residues. V lost 4 bases to trimming and J lost 3 bases, with 4 bases between them. CDR3 bases: TGTGCCAGCAGTGGATCCAATCAGCCCCAGCATTTT. Translating gives CASSGSNQPQHF.

This chain links TRBV6-2 or TRBV6-3 with TRBJ2-7; 7 bases fit TRBD2. The CDR3 has 15 amino acids. The germline V gene encodes CDR1 MNHEY and CDR2 SVGEGT. Unmatched junction bases numbered 6, after V lost 0 bases and J lost 4 bases. CDR3 DNA sequence: TGTGCCAGCAGTTACTCGGGACTATCTTTGTACGAGCAGTACTTC. It translates to CASSYSGLSLYEQYF.

The rearrangement links TRBV29-1 to TRBJ2-7, with D possibly being TRBD1 (5 bases). The CDR3 sequence is 12 residues long. The V gene's germline CDR1 is SQVTM and CDR2 ANQGSEA. Trimming cost V 4 bases and J 2 bases, with 9 bases left between them. This CDR3 is CSVVAGPYEQYF. The CDR3, as DNA: TGCAGCGTTGTGGCAGGGCCCTACGAGCAGTACTTC.

This clonotype turned up a few times. This sequence joins TRBV20-1 and TRBJ2-3; D gene ambiguous. Trimming left V 0 bases short and J 5 bases short, with 12 bases between. The CDR3 covers 14 residues. Looked up from germline, CDR1 is DFQATT and CDR2 is SNEGSKA (reference sequence). The CDR3 region is CSARESGALDTQYF. Written as DNA, the CDR3 is TGCAGTGCTAGAGAGTCTGGCGCACTAGATACGCAGTATTTT.

Ten or more counts support this clonotype. J is TRBJ2-4 and V is TRBV7-6, with 8 bases that match TRBD1. From germline, CDR1 is SGHVS and CDR2 FNYEAQ. The V gene end was trimmed by 5 bases and the J gene end by 8 bases; junction bases not matched to a gene: 8. The CDR3 extends over 14 amino acids. CDR3: CASSITGQGDIQYF. DNA for the CDR3: TGTGCCAGCAGCATAACAGGACAGGGTGACATTCAGTACTTC.

The chain couples TRBV24-1 to TRBJ2-7; 11 positions match TRBD2. This CDR3 region has 17 residues. J gave up 4 bases and V 5 bases, and 12 bases lay outside the gene matches. CDR1 KGHDR and CDR2 SFDVKD come from the germline V gene. CDR3 loop: CATSGASGRLGIYEQYF. The CDR3 DNA reads TGTGCCACCAGTGGGGCTAGCGGGAGGCTTGGCATTTACGAGCAGTACTTC.

The V gene is TRBV4-3, the J gene TRBJ2-6; unclear D gene. Germline V gene sequence: CDR1 LGHNA, CDR2 YSLEER. This CDR3 comprises 15 residues. V lost 3 bases and J 0 bases, leaving 6 bases between the germline ends. The CDR3 DNA follows: TGCGCCAGCAGCCAGACCTACTCTGGGGCCAACGTCCTGACTTTC. This sequence encodes CASSQTYSGANVLTF.

The chain is built from TRBV7-3 and TRBJ2-1; D is possibly TRBD2 (5 bases). Germline loops: CDR1 SGHTA, CDR2 FQGTGA. Trimming took off 4 bases at V and 7 bases at J, with 11 bases between the two ends. The CDR3 spans 13 residues. The CDR3 DNA is TGTGCCAGCAGCTCCCCGGGAAGAAATGAGCAGTTCTTC. Translating it yields CASSSPGRNEQFF.

This clonotype occurred a few times. The chain uses TRBV5-8 and TRBJ2-7, with D maybe TRBD2 (5 bases). Germline assignment: CDR1 SGHTS and CDR2 YDEGEE. V was shortened by 3 bases and J by 2 bases, with 12 bases between the two germline ends. This CDR3 region has 14 residues. The CDR3 protein is CASSSRTLTYEQYF. The DNA for the CDR3 is TGTGCCAGCAGCTCCCGGACTCTCACCTACGAGCAGTACTTC.

The chain combines TRBV5-1 with TRBJ2-7, with TRBD2 matching 7 bases. The CDR3 contains 15 residues. Germline values: CDR1 SGHRS, CDR2 YFSETQ. V shed 4 bases, J shed 4 bases, and the junction held 11 bases outside the gene matches. The CDR3 loop is CASSAGRGSGYEQYF. CDR3 nucleotides: TGCGCCAGCAGCGCGGGGCGGGGGTCGGGGTACGAGCAGTACTTC.

The table lists this clonotype with a few counts. The rearrangement uses TRBV12-3 or TRBV12-4 and TRBJ2-3; D might be TRBD2 (7 bases). Trimming pared 9 bases from V and 4 bases from J, leaving 17 bases between. This CDR3 region has 14 residues. Here the CDR3 reads CASSGGAKPDTQYF. The CDR3 bases are TGTGCCAGTTCTGGGGGGGCGAAGCCAGATACGCAGTATTTT.

The sample holds many counts of this clonotype. DNA for the CDR3: TGTGCCAGCAGCTTCCGGACAGGCTCCTACGAGCAGTACTTC. Protein product: CASSFRTGSYEQYF. The rearrangement joins TRBV5-6 to TRBJ2-7; 7 nucleotides align to TRBD1. V shed 2 bases and J 0 bases; nucleotides not matched to a gene: 2. The CDR3 contains 14 residues. CDR1 is SGHDT and CDR2 is YYEEEE in the germline V gene.

V is TRBV15 and J is TRBJ1-2; possible D gene TRBD1, 5 bases. This CDR3 contains 16 residues. Germline loops: CDR1 LNHNV, CDR2 YYDKDF (reference sequence). Trimming shortened V by 0 bases and J by 4 bases, and 15 bases separated the two germline ends. The CDR3 region has the DNA TGTGCCACCAGCAGAGATCGGCCGACAGAGGTCTATGGCTACACCTTC. This translates into CATSRDRPTEVYGYTF.

This clonotype was observed a handful of times. The chain couples TRBV6-5 to TRBJ2-4; TRBD1 matches at 9 bases. The CDR3 spans 17 residues. Germline CDR1 and CDR2: MNHEY and SVGAGI. Trimming at V came to 0 bases and at J to 1 base, leaving 4 bases not matched to a gene. The CDR3 reads CASSYSRTGVAKNIQYF. The CDR3 DNA is TGTGCCAGCAGTTACTCGAGGACAGGGGTGGCCAAAAACATTCAGTACTTC.

This clonotype has just a few counts. V usage is TRBV6-5 and J usage is TRBJ2-5, with TRBD2 matching over 9 bases. CDR3 length: 16 residues. The germline CDR1 and CDR2 sequences are MNHEY and SVGAGI. V dropped 0 bases and J dropped 2; count of bases not matched to a gene: 4. CDR3 amino acids: CASSYSIAGEQETQYF. CDR3 bases: TGTGCCAGCAGTTACTCTATAGCGGGGGAACAAGAGACCCAGTACTTC.

This clonotype was detected a few times. V is TRBV5-6 and J is TRBJ1-2; D gene unclear. The CDR3 runs to 12 residues. Looked up from germline, CDR1 is SGHDT and CDR2 is YYEEEE. The V end was cut by 0 bases, the J end by 6 bases, with 6 bases between. The CDR3 loop is CASSLGVDGYTF. As DNA, the CDR3 is TGTGCCAGCAGCTTGGGGGTAGATGGCTACACCTTC. The whole variable domain, filled in from reference TRBV5-6 and TRBJ1-2, reads DAGVTQSPTHLIKTRGQQVTLRCSPKSGHDTVSWYQQALGQGPQFIFQYYEEEERQRGNFPDRFSGHQFPNYSSELNVNALLLGDSALYLCASSLGVDGYTFGSGTRLTVV.

This clonotype was found a few times. This rearrangement joins TRBV19 to TRBJ2-7; D remains unclear. The CDR3 runs to 15 residues. Germline lookup yields CDR1 LNHDA and CDR2 SQIVND (reference sequence). Trimming took off 0 bases at V and 3 bases at J, with 12 bases between the two ends. This CDR3 is CASSIDPGKYYEQYF. DNA of the CDR3: TGTGCCAGTAGTATAGATCCTGGCAAGTACTACGAGCAGTACTTC.

The chain uses TRBV29-1 and TRBJ2-7; tentative D call: TRBD2 (5 bases). Deletions cut 7 bases from V and 6 bases from J, with 13 bases between. This CDR3 has 11 amino acids. The germline V gene has CDR1 SQVTM and CDR2 ANQGSEA. Here the CDR3 DNA reads TGCAGCGCGGGAATATCGGGCGAGCAGTACTTC. Translating gives CSAGISGEQYF.

This clonotype has more than one count but fewer than ten. This chain links TRBV5-4 with TRBJ2-5; no clear D gene. Between the trimmed V and J ends, which lost 4 bases and 2 bases, there was a span of 12 bases. The CDR3 contains 14 residues. Germline loops: CDR1 SGHNT, CDR2 YYREEE (reference sequence). CDR3 nucleotide sequence: TGTGCCAGCAGCCGAGAGTCATTACAAGAGACCCAGTACTTC. It translates to CASSRESLQETQYF.

The chain has TRBV15 and TRBJ2-3; TRBD2 matches at 10 bases. This CDR3 spans 15 amino acids. V lost 5 bases to trimming and J lost 3 bases; unmatched junction nucleotides: 5. Germline V lookup: CDR1 LNHNV, CDR2 YYDKDF (reference sequence). In nucleotides, the CDR3 is TGTGCCACCAGCCCCAAACTAGCGGGGACAGATACGCAGTATTTT. It specifies CATSPKLAGTDTQYF.

There are a few counts of this clonotype. This chain links TRBV5-1 with TRBJ1-2; D unclear. V lost 4 bases, J lost 8 bases, and 15 bases lay in between. From germline, CDR1 is SGHRS and CDR2 YFSETQ. The CDR3 is made up of 13 amino acids. CDR3 in amino acids: CASSPDGSRGYTF. In DNA form, the CDR3 reads TGCGCCAGCAGCCCAGACGGATCGAGGGGCTACACCTTC.

The sample holds a few counts of this clonotype. The chain has TRBV29-1 and TRBJ2-1; D unclear. V shed 5 bases and J shed 9 bases, with 8 bases lying between them. CDR1 is SQVTM and CDR2 is ANQGSEA in the germline V gene. CDR3 size: 10 residues. The CDR3 reads CSVRLAEQFF. As DNA, the CDR3 is TGCAGCGTTCGACTGGCTGAGCAGTTCTTC.

Here the CDR3 DNA reads TGCGCCAGCAGCTTGGAGCAGGGGGCCGGGTACAATGAGCAGTTCTTC. Amino acids: CASSLEQGAGYNEQFF. The chain uses TRBV5-1 and TRBJ2-1; 8 nucleotides align to TRBD1. Germline CDR1 reads SGHRS; CDR2 reads YFSETQ. There are 16 residues in the CDR3. The V segment lost 0 bases and the J segment 4 bases; nucleotides outside the gene matches: 6.

J is TRBJ2-1 and V is TRBV20-1, with 9 bases lining up with TRBD2. The CDR3 spans 16 residues. Germline lookup yields CDR1 DFQATT and CDR2 SNEGSKA (reference sequence). V shed 0 bases and J 5 bases; nucleotides not matched to a gene: 8. This chain's CDR3 is CSARDRLVAGDNEQFF. The CDR3 DNA is TGCAGTGCTAGAGATAGGTTGGTAGCGGGAGACAATGAGCAGTTCTTC.